This paragraph reports one T cell receptor beta chain. Its antigen is still unknown. These data come from a study of cytomegalovirus exposure and HLA in healthy donors. 13 Jbeta primers and 60 Vbeta primers were used for the PCR. The data were produced by immunoSEQ multiplex PCR, yet TCRdb's version contains in-frame clones alone and is incomplete. The table lists about 170,000 clones, approximately 85% of them singletons, with just over 2.5% in the top ten. This CDR3 is built from 16 residues. Trimming pared 1 base from V and 0 bases from J, leaving 12 bases between. Germline CDR1 is SGHRS and CDR2 is YFSETQ. Findings and limits, study-wide: Donors were assumed by presence/absence analyses to have roughly uniform sequencing depth. Some TCR beta chains (roughly 160 of them) were listed as cytomegalovirus-associated. Previous analysis showed most TCR beta V segments were productive about 90% or about 30% of the time. There were several of the most significant clusters that appeared linked to common viral pathogens in a later analysis.

The chain joins TRBV5-1 to TRBJ2-3, with a possible D match to TRBD2 (6 bases). This clonotype originated in a man aged 30 to 39 in good health and CMV-seropositive. The material sequenced was PBMCs. The CDR3 spells CASSLSLTRSTDTQYF. DNA of the CDR3: TGCGCCAGCAGCTTGTCCCTGACTAGGAGCACAGATACGCAGTATTTT.